The clone carrying this T cell receptor (beta chain) occurred a few times. Its cognate antigen is unknown. This sample stems from a study of T cell repertoires in cytomegalovirus infection. Study overall: Both CMV infection and a matching HLA type were indicated by public TCR beta signatures.

Whole-study findings and limits: The cumulative frequency of public TCR beta families identified carriers of CMV plus the relevant HLA. Ex vivo responses were dominated by HLA-C-restricted CMV-specific TCR beta clonotypes.

TCRdb fed the reads into MiXCR, producing one record per CDR3 protein. The sample lists roughly 640,000 distinct CDR3 sequences; roughly 24% were seen once. Source material: CD8+ T cells from PBMCs. The source is a human donor in good health (CMV status not recorded). Some clones in this sample may be carry-over from other donors' samples.

The CDR3 reads CASSFPPRGPSTDTQYF. DNA for the CDR3: TGTGCCAGCAGCTTCCCCCCACGGGGGCCTAGCACAGATACGCAGTATTTT. The rearrangement uses TRBV7-2 and TRBJ2-3, with D tentatively TRBD1 or TRBD2 (6 bases each). Trimming removed 3 bases from V and 0 bases from J, with 16 bases in between. The length of the CDR3 is 17 residues. Per germline, CDR1 SGHTA and CDR2 FQGNSA.